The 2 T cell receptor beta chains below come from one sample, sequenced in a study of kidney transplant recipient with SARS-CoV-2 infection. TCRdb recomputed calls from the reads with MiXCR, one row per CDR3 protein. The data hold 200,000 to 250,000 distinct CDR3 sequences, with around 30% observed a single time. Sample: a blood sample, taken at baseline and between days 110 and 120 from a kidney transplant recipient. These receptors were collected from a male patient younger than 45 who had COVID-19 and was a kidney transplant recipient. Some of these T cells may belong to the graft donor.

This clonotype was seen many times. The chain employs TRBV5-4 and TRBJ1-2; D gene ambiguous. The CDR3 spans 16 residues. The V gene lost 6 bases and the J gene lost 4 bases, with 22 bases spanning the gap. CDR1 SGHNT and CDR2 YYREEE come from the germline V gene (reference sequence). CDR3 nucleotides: TGTGCCAGCACCGGACGCGTACCAGGAAAGACCTATGGCTACACCTTC. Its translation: CASTGRVPGKTYGYTF.

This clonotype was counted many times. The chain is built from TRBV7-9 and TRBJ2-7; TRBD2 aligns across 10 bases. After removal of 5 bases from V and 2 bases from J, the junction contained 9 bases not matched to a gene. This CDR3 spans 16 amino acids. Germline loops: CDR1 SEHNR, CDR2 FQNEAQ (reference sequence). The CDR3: CASSPRTSGKPYEQYF. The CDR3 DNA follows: TGTGCCAGCAGCCCGCGGACTAGCGGCAAACCCTACGAGCAGTACTTC.